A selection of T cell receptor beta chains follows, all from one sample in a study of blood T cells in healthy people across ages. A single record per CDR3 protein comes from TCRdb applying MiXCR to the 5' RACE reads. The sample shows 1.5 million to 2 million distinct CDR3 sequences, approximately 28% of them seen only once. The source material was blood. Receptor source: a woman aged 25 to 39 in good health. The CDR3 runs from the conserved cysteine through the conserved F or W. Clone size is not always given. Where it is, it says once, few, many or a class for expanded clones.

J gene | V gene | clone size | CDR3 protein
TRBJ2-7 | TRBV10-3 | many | CAISENVVGSGSYEQYF
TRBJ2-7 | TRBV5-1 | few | CASTMGYEQYF
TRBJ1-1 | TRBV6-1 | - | CASSGGFGTEAFF
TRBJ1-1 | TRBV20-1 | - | CSARDRVRQGANTEAFF
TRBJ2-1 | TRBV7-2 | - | CASSSGTRVGYEQFF
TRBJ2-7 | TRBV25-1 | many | CASSEYRGDSPYEQYF
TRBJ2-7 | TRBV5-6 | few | CASSYWGVLYEQYF
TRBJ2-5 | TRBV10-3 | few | CAVSRSNKEETQYF
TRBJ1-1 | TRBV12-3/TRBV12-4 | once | CANSLRNTEAFF
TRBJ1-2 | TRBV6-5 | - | CASSYSSRPPHGYTF
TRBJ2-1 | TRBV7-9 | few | CASSEETGTGRGIEQFF
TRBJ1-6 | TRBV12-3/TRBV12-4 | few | CASRSQVGSYNSPLHF
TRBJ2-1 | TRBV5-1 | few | CASWVGPGLATNEQFF
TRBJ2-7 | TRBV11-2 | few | CASSLEWGYAYEQYF
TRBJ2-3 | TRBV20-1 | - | CSAQTSGIVNTQYF
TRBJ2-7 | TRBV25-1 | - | CASSPPPPGATGGRYEQYF
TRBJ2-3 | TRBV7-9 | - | CASSSTVLPASTDTQYF
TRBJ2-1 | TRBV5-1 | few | CASSGGASSYNEQFF
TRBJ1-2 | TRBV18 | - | CASSRDSSNKRGYTF
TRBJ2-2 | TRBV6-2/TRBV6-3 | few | CASRRTGVPTGELFF
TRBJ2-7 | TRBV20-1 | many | CSASLPDRDAYEQYF
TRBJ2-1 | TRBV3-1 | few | CASSPRGRPYNEQFF
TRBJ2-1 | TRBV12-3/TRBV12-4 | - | CASSFLDSVHEQFF
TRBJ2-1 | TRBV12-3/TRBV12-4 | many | CASSLVRYGEQFF
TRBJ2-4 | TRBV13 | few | CASRNSGTSKNIQYF
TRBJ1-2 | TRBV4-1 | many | CASSPRDTPNYGYTF
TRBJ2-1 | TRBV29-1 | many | CSVSTDHNEQFF
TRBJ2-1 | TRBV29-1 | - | CSVEGGWDEQFF
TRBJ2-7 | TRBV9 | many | CASSVPLLKDQRCSYEQYF
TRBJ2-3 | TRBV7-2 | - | CASSLVTTGTDTQYF
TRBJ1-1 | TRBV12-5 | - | CASGSQLLQTGLEAFF
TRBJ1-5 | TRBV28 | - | CATLLEDQPQHF